This T cell receptor beta chain was retrieved from a study of blood T cell repertoires in COVID-19. Study summary: Some COVID-19 samples were acute and others convalescent; all came from the United States, Italy and Spain. From T cells, B-cell-depleted T cells, or PBMCs came the material, which was cDNA or gDNA.

A few counts support this clone. In the original analysis: Amplified reference gene primers provided the basis for estimating nucleated cell counts. Assay used: immunoSEQ multiplex PCR; TCRdb lists only in-frame clones, some missing. V, J and clone size derive from that table, while D and trimming were established from the DNA sequence. The sample lists approximately 81,000 clones; almost 85% were seen once. The trim removed 3 bases at V and 2 bases at J, leaving 4 bases unmatched. This CDR3 contains 14 residues. The germline V gene encodes CDR1 MNHEY and CDR2 SVGEGT. This receptor was taken from a human donor in a cohort sampled during active COVID-19. The V gene is TRBV6-2 or TRBV6-3, the J gene TRBJ2-7; 7 positions agree with TRBD2. The sequencing input was peripheral blood. CDR3: CASSYGGGTYEQYF. For the CDR3, the DNA is TGTGCCAGCAGTTATGGGGGGGGGACCTACGAGCAGTACTTC.